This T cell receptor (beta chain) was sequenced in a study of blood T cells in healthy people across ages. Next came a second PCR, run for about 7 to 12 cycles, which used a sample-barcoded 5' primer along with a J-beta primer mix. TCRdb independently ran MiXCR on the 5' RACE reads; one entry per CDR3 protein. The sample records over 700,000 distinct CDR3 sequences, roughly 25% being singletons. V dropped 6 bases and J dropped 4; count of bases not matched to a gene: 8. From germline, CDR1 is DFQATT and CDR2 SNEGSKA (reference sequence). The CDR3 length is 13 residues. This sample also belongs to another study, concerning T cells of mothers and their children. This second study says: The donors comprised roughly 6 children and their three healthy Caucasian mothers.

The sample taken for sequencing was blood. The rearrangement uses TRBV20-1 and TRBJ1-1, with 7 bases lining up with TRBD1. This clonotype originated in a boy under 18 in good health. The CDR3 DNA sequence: TGCAGTGCAAAGACAGGGTGGGGCACTGAAGCTTTCTTT. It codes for CSAKTGWGTEAFF.